The 18 T cell receptor beta chains reported below all come from one sample, sequenced in a study of blood T cell repertoires in COVID-19. Assay used: immunoSEQ multiplex PCR; TCRdb lists only in-frame clones, some missing. The data contain roughly 61,000 clones, about 90% of them singletons. The specimen sequenced was peripheral blood. The receptors here all came from a man in his fifties or sixties with acute or convalescent COVID-19.

This chain uses TRBV28 with TRBJ2-4; maybe TRBD1 (6 bases). V shed 1 base and J shed 4 bases, with 17 bases lying between them. The germline CDR1 and CDR2 sequences are MDHEN and SYDVKM. The CDR3 is 17 residues long. CDR3 DNA: TGTGCCAGCAGTTTATTATTCCGAGACAGGCAAAAAAACATTCAGTACTTC. Protein: CASSLLFRDRQKNIQYF.

V and J are TRBV19 and TRBJ1-5; D is uncertain. Trimming shortened V by 9 bases and J by 1 base, and 13 bases separated the two germline ends. The germline V gene has CDR1 LNHDA and CDR2 SQIVND (reference sequence). This CDR3 comprises 14 residues. The CDR3 sequence is CASREGVSNQPQHF. CDR3 DNA: TGTGCCAGCCGCGAGGGTGTCAGCAATCAGCCCCAGCATTTT.

CDR3: CATSDYTPPYEQYF. Here the CDR3 DNA reads TGTGCCACCAGTGATTATACACCCCCCTACGAGCAGTACTTC. The chain joins TRBV24-1 to TRBJ2-7; D not resolved. The V and J ends lost 2 bases and 2 bases respectively, with 9 bases between them. CDR1 and CDR2 from the germline V gene are KGHDR and SFDVKD. The CDR3 spans 14 residues.

The V and J genes are TRBV30 and TRBJ2-3; TRBD2 matches 10 bases. V dropped 0 bases and J dropped 3; count of bases not matched to a gene: 6. The germline V gene has CDR1 GTSNPN and CDR2 SVGIG (reference sequence). The CDR3 loop spans 16 amino acids. For the CDR3, the DNA is TGTGCCTGGAGTGTAGGGCTAGCGGGAGCGACAGATACGCAGTATTTT. Encoded protein: CAWSVGLAGATDTQYF.

The gene calls are TRBV9 and TRBJ1-5, with a weak D call TRBD1 (6 bases). Per germline, CDR1 SGDLS and CDR2 YYNGEE. Trimming cost V 0 bases and J 3 bases, with 7 bases left between them. The CDR3 loop spans 14 amino acids. The CDR3: CASSVAGDNQPQHF. The DNA of the CDR3 is TGTGCCAGCAGCGTAGCAGGGGACAATCAGCCCCAGCATTTT.

The CDR3 loop reads CASSPRTSAYNEQFF. CDR3 nucleotide sequence: TGTGCCAGCAGCCCCAGGACTAGCGCCTACAATGAGCAGTTCTTC. The rearrangement uses TRBV13 and TRBJ2-1, with 9 bases that match TRBD2. J gave up 2 bases and V 5 bases, and 4 bases lay outside the gene matches. Germline V lookup: CDR1 PRHDT, CDR2 FYEKMQ (reference sequence). The CDR3 spans 15 residues.

The rearrangement uses TRBV6-9 and TRBJ2-3, with TRBD2 identical over 9 bases. Germline CDR1 MNHGY, CDR2 SVAAGI. CDR3 size: 16 residues. The ends lost 7 bases at V and 4 bases at J; junction bases unmatched: 12. The DNA for the CDR3 is TGTGCCAGCATAGGCGGGAGGGGGCCAGTGCCAGATACGCAGTATTTT. The encoded protein is CASIGGRGPVPDTQYF.

CDR3: CASSLGGSVTDTQYF. The CDR3 bases are TGCGCCAGCAGCTTAGGCGGGAGTGTCACAGATACGCAGTATTTT. The chain links TRBV5-1 to TRBJ2-3; 7 bases match TRBD2. The CDR3 runs 15 residues. The V segment lost 2 bases and the J segment 2 bases; nucleotides outside the gene matches: 5. Germline V gene data show CDR1 as SGHRS and CDR2 as YFSETQ.

This chain joins TRBV6-2 or TRBV6-3 and TRBJ1-5, with D possibly being TRBD1 (6 bases). The germline CDR1 and CDR2 sequences are MNHEY and SVGEGT. The CDR3 extends over 14 amino acids. The V end lost 6 bases, the J end lost 4 bases, and 13 bases lay between the germline ends. The CDR3 DNA follows: TGTGCCAGCAGCCCGTACAGGGAAAATCAGCCCCAGCATTTT. Protein sequence: CASSPYRENQPQHF.

By share of the sample, this clone is medium-sized. The V call is TRBV29-1, the J call TRBJ1-1; maybe TRBD1 (5 bases). V dropped 4 bases and J dropped 1 base, with 13 bases sitting between them. CDR1 and CDR2 (germline): SQVTM, ANQGSEA. The CDR3 has 14 amino acids. The CDR3 reads CSVALGQKNTEAFF. The CDR3 DNA is TGCAGCGTTGCATTAGGACAAAAGAACACTGAAGCTTTCTTT. Using reference TRBV29-1 and TRBJ1-1 for the parts outside the CDR3, the full variable domain is SAVISQKPSRDICQRGTSLTIQCQVDSQVTMMFWYRQQPGQSLTLIATANQGSEATYESGFVIDKFPISRPNLTFSTLTVSNMSPEDSSIYLCSVALGQKNTEAFFGQGTRLTVV.

The rearrangement joins TRBV7-9 to TRBJ1-1; tentatively, D is TRBD1 (6 bases). The germline CDR1 and CDR2 sequences are SEHNR and FQNEAQ (reference sequence). The CDR3 has 14 amino acids. Trimming took 1 base from V and 6 from J, leaving 12 bases between them. DNA of the CDR3: TGTGCCAGCAGCTTAGAAGTGAGGACAGCTGAAGCTTTCTTT. Translation gives CASSLEVRTAEAFF.

CDR3 nucleotide sequence: TGCGCCAGCAGCCGCGTCAGGGGGACGGACGAGCAGTACTTC. Amino acid sequence: CASSRVRGTDEQYF. The chain couples TRBV5-1 to TRBJ2-7, with 7 positions matching TRBD1. CDR1 and CDR2 (germline): SGHRS, YFSETQ. The CDR3 covers 14 residues. The V gene end was trimmed by 4 bases and the J gene end by 5 bases; junction bases not matched to a gene: 9.

The CDR3, as DNA: TGCGCCAGCAGCCTTATGACGGCGGTACAAGAGACCCAGTACTTC. Protein product: CASSLMTAVQETQYF. The chain carries TRBV4-1 and TRBJ2-5; D gene unclear. Trimming took off 4 bases at V and 2 bases at J, with 14 bases between the two ends. Germline values: CDR1 MGHRA, CDR2 YSYEKL. The CDR3 contains 15 residues.

V is TRBV28 and J is TRBJ1-2; TRBD1 matches 7 bases. CDR3 length equals 15 residues. V lost 6 bases, J lost 4 bases, and 11 bases stayed unmatched. CDR1 is MDHEN, CDR2 SYDVKM, per germline. CDR3 loop: CASRQGTAGVYGYTF. The CDR3 coding sequence is TGTGCCAGCAGACAGGGGACGGCTGGAGTCTATGGCTACACCTTC.

The chain joins TRBV2 to TRBJ2-7; D possibly corresponds to TRBD1 (7 bases). The CDR3 contains 13 residues. V dropped 4 bases and J dropped 5 bases, with 12 bases sitting between them. Looked up from germline, CDR1 is SNHLY and CDR2 is FYNNEI. The CDR3 reads CASSVGGGDEQYF. CDR3 bases: TGTGCCAGCAGTGTAGGAGGGGGCGACGAGCAGTACTTC.

The chain recombines TRBV28 with TRBJ1-2, with D tentatively TRBD1 (6 bases). V lost 3 bases and J lost 4, with 12 bases in between. From germline, CDR1 is MDHEN and CDR2 SYDVKM. This CDR3 spans 14 amino acids. The CDR3 DNA reads as TGTGCCAGCAGTTTGGTACAGGGAGCCTATGGCTACACCTTC. Protein product: CASSLVQGAYGYTF.

The chain carries TRBV18 and TRBJ2-7, with 9 nucleotides matching TRBD1. V lost 6 bases to trimming and J lost 3 bases; unmatched junction nucleotides: 6. The CDR3 length is 14 residues. Germline lookup yields CDR1 KGHSH and CDR2 LQKENI. CDR3 sequence: CASSSDRGLYEQYF. The CDR3, as DNA: TGTGCCAGCTCTTCGGACAGGGGACTCTACGAGCAGTACTTC.

The V call is TRBV24-1, the J call TRBJ2-3, with 11 bases fitting TRBD1. CDR1 is KGHDR and CDR2 is SFDVKD in the germline V gene. The V gene end was trimmed by 4 bases and the J gene end by 5 bases; junction bases not matched to a gene: 7. The CDR3 extends over 16 amino acids. In nucleotides, the CDR3 is TGTGCCACCAGTGAGCCCAGGGGGACAGGGGGAGATACGCAGTATTTT. It codes for CATSEPRGTGGDTQYF.